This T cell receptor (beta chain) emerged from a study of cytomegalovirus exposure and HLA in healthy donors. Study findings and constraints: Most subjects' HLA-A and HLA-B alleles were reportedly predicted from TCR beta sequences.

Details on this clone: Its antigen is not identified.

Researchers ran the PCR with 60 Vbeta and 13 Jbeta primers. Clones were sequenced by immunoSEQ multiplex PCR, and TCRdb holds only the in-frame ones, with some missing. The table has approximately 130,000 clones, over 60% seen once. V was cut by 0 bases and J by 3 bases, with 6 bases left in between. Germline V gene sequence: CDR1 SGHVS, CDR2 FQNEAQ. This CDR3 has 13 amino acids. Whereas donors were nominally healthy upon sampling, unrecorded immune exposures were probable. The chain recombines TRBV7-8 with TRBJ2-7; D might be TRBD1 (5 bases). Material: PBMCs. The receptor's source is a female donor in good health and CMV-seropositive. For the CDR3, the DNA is TGTGCCAGCAGCTTAGCAGGGGTCTACGAGCAGTACTTC. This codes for CASSLAGVYEQYF.